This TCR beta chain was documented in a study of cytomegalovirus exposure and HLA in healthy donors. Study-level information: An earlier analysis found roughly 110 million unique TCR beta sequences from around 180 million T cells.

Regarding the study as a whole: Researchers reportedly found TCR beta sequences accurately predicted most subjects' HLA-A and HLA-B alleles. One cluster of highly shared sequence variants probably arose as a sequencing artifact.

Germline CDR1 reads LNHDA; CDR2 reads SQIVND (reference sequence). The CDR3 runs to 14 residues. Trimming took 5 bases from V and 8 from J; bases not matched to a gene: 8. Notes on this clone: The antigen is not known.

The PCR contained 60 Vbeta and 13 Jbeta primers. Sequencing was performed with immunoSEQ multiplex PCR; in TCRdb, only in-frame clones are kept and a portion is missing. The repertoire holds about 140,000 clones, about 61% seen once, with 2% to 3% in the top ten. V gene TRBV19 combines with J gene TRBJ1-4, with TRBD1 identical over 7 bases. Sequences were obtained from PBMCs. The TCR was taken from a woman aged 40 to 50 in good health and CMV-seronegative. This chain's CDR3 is CASSGTALTEKLFF. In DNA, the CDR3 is TGTGCCAGTAGTGGGACAGCATTGACGGAAAAACTGTTTTTT.